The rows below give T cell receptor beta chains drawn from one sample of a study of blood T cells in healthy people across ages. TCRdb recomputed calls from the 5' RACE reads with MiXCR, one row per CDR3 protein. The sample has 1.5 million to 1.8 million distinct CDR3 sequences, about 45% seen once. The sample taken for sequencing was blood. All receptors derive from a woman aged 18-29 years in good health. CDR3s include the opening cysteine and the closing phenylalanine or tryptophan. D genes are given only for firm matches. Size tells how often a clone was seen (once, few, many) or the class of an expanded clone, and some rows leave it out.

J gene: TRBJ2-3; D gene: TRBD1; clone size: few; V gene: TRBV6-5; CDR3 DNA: TGTGCCAGCAGAACTACGGGGACAGGCCCTGCTGATACGCAGTATTTT; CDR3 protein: CASRTTGTGPADTQYF
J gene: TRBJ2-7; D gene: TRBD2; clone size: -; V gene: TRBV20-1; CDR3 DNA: TGCAGTGCTAACCCCACTGCGGGAGACCCCTACGAGCAGTACTTC; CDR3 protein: CSANPTAGDPYEQYF
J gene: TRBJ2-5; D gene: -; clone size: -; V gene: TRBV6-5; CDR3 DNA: TGTGCCAGCAGTTACTCTACCGGTGAAGAGACCCAGTACTTC; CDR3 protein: CASSYSTGEETQYF
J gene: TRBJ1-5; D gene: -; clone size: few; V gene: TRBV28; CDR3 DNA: TGTGCCAGCAGCAAAAGTACAGGGAGTGCAAATCAGCCCCAGCATTTT; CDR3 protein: CASSKSTGSANQPQHF
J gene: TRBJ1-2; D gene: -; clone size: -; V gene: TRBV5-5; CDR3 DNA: TGTGCCAGCAGCGTAACAGAAAACCGCTATGGCTACACCTTC; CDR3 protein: CASSVTENRYGYTF
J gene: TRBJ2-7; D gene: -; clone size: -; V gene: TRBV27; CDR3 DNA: TGTGCCACCGGCCCCCAGAAGGGAGACGAGCAGTACTTC; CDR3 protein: CATGPQKGDEQYF
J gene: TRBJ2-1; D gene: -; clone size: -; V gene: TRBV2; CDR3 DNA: TGTGCCAGCACGACGTTCAATGAGCAGTTCTTC; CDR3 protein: CASTTFNEQFF
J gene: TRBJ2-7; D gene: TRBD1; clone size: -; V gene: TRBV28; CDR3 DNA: TGTGCCAGCATCGGGACAGGGGGCGCGTACGAGCAGTACTTC; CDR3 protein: CASIGTGGAYEQYF
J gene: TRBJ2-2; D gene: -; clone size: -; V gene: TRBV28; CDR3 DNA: TGTGCCAGCAGTTCCATCGGACGAGCGAACACCGGGGAGCTGTTTTTT; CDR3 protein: CASSSIGRANTGELFF
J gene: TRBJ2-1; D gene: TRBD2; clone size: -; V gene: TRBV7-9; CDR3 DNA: TGTGCCACCGCCAAGGCGGGGGAGAAGAATGAGAAGTTCTTC; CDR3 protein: CATAKAGEKNEKFF
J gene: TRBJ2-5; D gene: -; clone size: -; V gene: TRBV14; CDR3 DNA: TGTGCCAGCAGCCAATGCGTCGAACAAGAGACCCAGTACTTC; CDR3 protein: CASSQCVEQETQYF
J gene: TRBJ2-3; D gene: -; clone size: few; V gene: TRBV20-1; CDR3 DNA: TGCAGTGTTACTGGCGGTACGCAGTATTTT; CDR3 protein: CSVTGGTQYF
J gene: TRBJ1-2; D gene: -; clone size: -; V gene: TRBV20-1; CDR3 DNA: TGCAGTGCTAGGATTGTTTGGGGGGATGGCTACACCTTC; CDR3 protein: CSARIVWGDGYTF
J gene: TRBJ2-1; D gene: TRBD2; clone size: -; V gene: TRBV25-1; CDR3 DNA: TGTGCCAGCAGTGCTAGCGGGACCTACAATGAGCAGTTCTTC; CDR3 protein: CASSASGTYNEQFF
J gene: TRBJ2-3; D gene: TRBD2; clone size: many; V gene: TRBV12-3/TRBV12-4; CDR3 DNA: TGTGCCAGCACAGGAATAGCGGGAGGTCCTGGAGATACGCAGTATTTT; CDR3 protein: CASTGIAGGPGDTQYF
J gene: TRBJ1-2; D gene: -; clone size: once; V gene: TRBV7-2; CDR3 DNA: TGTGCCAGCAGCGAAGGTGGGCTTACTAACTATGGCTACACCTTC; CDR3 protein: CASSEGGLTNYGYTF
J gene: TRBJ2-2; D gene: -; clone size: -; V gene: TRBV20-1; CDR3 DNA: TGCAGTGCTAGCTCAGGCGAAGCGAACACCGGGGAGCTGTTTTTT; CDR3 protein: CSASSGEANTGELFF
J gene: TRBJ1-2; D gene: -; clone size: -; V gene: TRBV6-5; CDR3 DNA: TGTGCCAGCAGTTACTCAGGTTTGGGTAGGCGAGGCTACACCTTC; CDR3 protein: CASSYSGLGRRGYTF
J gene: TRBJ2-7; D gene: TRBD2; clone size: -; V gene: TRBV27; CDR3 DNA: TGTGCCAGCAGTCCCCGGGGACTAGCGGACCACCTAGTGCAGTACTTC; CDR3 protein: CASSPRGLADHLVQYF
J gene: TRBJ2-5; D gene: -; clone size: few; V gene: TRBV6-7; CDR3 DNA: TGTGCCAGCAGTTACGGACAGGGAGGGCAAGAGACCCAGTACTTC; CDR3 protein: CASSYGQGGQETQYF
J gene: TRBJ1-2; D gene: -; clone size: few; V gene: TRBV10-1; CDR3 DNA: TGCGCCAGCAGTGAAGGGCCGGATCCATCCTATGGCTACACCTTC; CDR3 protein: CASSEGPDPSYGYTF
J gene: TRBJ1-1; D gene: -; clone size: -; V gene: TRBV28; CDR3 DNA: TGTGCCAGCATTCATCCTTGGGGGCGGACTGAAGCTTTCTTT; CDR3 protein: CASIHPWGRTEAFF
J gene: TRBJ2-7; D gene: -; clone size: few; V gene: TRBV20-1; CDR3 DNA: TGCAGTGCTCACAAAGGGACGGGCAATGAGCAGTACTTC; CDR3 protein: CSAHKGTGNEQYF
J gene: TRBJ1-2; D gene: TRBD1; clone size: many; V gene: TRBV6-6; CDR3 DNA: TGTGCCAGCAGTTACTCACGACAGGGGTACTATGGCTACACCTTC; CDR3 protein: CASSYSRQGYYGYTF
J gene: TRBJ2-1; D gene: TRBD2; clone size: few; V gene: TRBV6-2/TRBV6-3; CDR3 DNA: TGTGCCAGCAGTCAAGCGGGGGAGCAGTTCTTC; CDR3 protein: CASSQAGEQFF
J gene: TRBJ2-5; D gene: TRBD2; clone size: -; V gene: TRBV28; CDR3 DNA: TGTGCCAGCAGTACTGCCGGGACTAGCCAAGAGACCCAGTACTTC; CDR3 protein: CASSTAGTSQETQYF
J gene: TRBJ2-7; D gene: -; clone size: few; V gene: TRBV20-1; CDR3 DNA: TGCAGTGCTAGTGAATTTTCCTACGAGCAGTACTTC; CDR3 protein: CSASEFSYEQYF
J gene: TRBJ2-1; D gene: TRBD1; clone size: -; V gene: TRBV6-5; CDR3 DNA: TGTGCCAGCAGTTACCCCGGGACAGGGGCGGGTGAGCAGTTCTTC; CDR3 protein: CASSYPGTGAGEQFF
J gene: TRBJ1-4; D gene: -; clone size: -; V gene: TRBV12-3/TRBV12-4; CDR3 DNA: TGTGCCAGCAGTTGGCACGTACATGGTGGTAATGAAAAACTGTTTTTT; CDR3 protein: CASSWHVHGGNEKLFF
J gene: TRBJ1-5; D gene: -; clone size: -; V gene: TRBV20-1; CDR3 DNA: TGCAGTGCCGTCGAGCAGAGTAATCAGCCCCAGCATTTT; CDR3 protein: CSAVEQSNQPQHF
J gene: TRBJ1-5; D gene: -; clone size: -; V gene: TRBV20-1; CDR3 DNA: TGCAGTGCTAGAGAGGGGTATAGCAATCAGCCCCAGCATTTT; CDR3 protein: CSAREGYSNQPQHF
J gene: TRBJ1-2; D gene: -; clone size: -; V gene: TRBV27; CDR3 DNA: TGTGCCAGCAGTTCCCACGGACTGTCCGGATATAGCTACACCTTC; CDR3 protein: CASSSHGLSGYSYTF
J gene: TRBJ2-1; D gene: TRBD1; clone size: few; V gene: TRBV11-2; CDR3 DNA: TGTGCCAGCAAGGGACAGGGGTTCAATGAGCAGTTCTTC; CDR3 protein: CASKGQGFNEQFF
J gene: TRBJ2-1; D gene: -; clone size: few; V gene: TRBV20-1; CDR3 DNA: TGCAGTGCTAGTCAGGCAGGGTTTTGGGCTGATGAGCAGTTCTTC; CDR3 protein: CSASQAGFWADEQFF
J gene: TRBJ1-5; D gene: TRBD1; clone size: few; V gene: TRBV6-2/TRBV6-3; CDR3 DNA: TGTGCCAGCAGCTCCGGGACAGGGGAGTATCAGCCCCAGCATTTT; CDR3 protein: CASSSGTGEYQPQHF
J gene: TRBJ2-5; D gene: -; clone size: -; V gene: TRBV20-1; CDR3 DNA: TGCAGTGCTAGAAGAACTAGCAATGAGCAGTACTTC; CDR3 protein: CSARRTSNEQYF
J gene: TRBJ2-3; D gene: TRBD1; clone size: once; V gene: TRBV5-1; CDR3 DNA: TGCGCCAGCAGCCCCTTTCTTACCGGGACAGGGCATGAAGATACGCAGTATTTT; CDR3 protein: CASSPFLTGTGHEDTQYF
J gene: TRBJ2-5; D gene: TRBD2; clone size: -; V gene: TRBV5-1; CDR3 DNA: TGCGCCAGCAGCGTGGGACTAGCGGGCGTTTCACAAGAGACCCAGTACTTC; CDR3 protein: CASSVGLAGVSQETQYF
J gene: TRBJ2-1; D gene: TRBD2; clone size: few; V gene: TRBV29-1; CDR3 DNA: TGCAGCGTTGAACGGGGACTAACTCCCAATGAGCAGTTCTTC; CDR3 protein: CSVERGLTPNEQFF
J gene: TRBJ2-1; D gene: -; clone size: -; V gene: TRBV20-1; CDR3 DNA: TGCAGTGCTAGAGGGTCTAGCCGCTACAATGAGCAGTTCTTC; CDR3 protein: CSARGSSRYNEQFF
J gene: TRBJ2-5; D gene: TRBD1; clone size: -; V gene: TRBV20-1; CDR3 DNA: TGCAGTGCTTGGACAGGAGAGACCCAGTACTTC; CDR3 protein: CSAWTGETQYF
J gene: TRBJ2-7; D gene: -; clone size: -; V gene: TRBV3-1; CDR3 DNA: TGTGCCAGCAGCCTTTTAGCGCTCTCCTACGAGCAGTACTTC; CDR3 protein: CASSLLALSYEQYF
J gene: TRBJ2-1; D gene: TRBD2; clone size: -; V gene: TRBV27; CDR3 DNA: TGTGCCAGCAGTCCTACCCTAGCGGGGGTATACAATGAGCAGTTCTTC; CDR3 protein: CASSPTLAGVYNEQFF
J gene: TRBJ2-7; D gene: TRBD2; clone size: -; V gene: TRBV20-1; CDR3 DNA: TGCAGTGCAACTATAGCGGGAGTCTACAATGAGCAGTACTTC; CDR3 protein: CSATIAGVYNEQYF
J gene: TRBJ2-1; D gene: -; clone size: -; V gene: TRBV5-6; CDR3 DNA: TGTGCCAGCAGTTCACGCGAGGGGCAGTTCTTC; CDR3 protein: CASSSREGQFF
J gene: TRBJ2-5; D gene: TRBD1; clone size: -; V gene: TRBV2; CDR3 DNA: TGTGCCAGCACAGACACAGGGGCCGATCCCCAAGAGACCCAGTACTTC; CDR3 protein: CASTDTGADPQETQYF
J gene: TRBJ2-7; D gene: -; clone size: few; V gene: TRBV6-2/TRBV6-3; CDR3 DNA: TGTGCCAGCAGTCGACTAGTGCAGCGGAGCTCCTACGAGCAGTACTTC; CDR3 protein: CASSRLVQRSSYEQYF
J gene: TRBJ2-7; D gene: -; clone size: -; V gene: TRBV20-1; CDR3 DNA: TGCAGTGCTCACAGGCGTTACCAGAGTCGAGGGACTTACGAGCAGTACTTC; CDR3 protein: CSAHRRYQSRGTYEQYF
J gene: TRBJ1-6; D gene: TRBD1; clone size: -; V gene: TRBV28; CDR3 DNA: TGTGCCAGCAGTCAGGGGGTTTCACCCCTCCACTTT; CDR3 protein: CASSQGVSPLHF
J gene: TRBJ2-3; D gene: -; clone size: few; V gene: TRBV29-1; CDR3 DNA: TGCAGCGTTGAGGTACGGGGGTCTAGCACAGATACGCAGTATTTT; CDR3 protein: CSVEVRGSSTDTQYF
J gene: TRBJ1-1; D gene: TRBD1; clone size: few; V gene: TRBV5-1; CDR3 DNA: TGCGCCAGCTGGGAGACAGGGGGCGGAACTGAAGCTTTCTTT; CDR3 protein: CASWETGGGTEAFF
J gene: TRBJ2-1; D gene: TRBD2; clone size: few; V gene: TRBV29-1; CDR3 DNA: TGCAGCGTTGAAGATCGTCTAGCGGGGTACAATGAGCAGTTCTTC; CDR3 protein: CSVEDRLAGYNEQFF
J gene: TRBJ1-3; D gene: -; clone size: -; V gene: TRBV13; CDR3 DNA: TGTGCCAGCAGCTTAGTGGCAGCTAACACCATATATTTT; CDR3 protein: CASSLVAANTIYF
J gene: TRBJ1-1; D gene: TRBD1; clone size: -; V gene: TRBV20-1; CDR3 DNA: TGCAGTGCTAGAGACCGAGGGGGCGCCCACACTGAAGCTTTCTTT; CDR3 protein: CSARDRGGAHTEAFF
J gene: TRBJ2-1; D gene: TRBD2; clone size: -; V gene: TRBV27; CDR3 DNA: TGTGCCAGCAGTTACTGGACTAGCGGGAGGGGCAATGAGCAGTTCTTC; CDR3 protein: CASSYWTSGRGNEQFF
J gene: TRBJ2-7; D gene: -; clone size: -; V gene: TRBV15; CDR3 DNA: TGTGCCACCAGCAGAGATCCGGGAGCGCTCTACAATGAGCAGTACTTC; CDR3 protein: CATSRDPGALYNEQYF
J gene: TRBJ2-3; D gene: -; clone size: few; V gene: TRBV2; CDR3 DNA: TGTGCCAGCAGAGTTGTCCCTCCCAAGGGCACAGATACGCAGTATTTT; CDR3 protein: CASRVVPPKGTDTQYF
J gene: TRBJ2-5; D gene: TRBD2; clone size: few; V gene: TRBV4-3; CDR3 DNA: TGCGCCAGCAGCCAAGATGGGATCGCGGGAGTCGTAGAGACCCAGTACTTC; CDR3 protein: CASSQDGIAGVVETQYF
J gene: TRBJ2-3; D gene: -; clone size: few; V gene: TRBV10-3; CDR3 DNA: TGTGCCATCAGTGAGTTCGACAGCCCCCCGGATACGCAGTATTTT; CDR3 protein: CAISEFDSPPDTQYF